Listed below are T cell receptor beta chains from one sample, sequenced in a study. TCRdb passed the 5' RACE reads through MiXCR, listing each CDR3 protein once. The data hold 20,000 to 25,000 distinct CDR3 sequences, with under 40% observed a single time. Source material: tumor-infiltrating naive CD4+ T cells sorted from the breast tumor. The receptors derive from a female donor with breast cancer. CDR3s include the opening cysteine and the closing phenylalanine or tryptophan. Fields, in order: clone size, D gene, J gene, V gene, CDR3 DNA, CDR3 protein. The D gene is left open where the match is weak. Some rows mark clone size as missing; the rest say once, few, many or name a class of expanded clone.

>medium-sized|TRBD1|TRBJ1-4|TRBV2
TGTGCCAGCAGCGCGGACAGGACGCCTTCGGGGCAACTGTTTTTT
CASSADRTPSGQLFF
>few|TRBD1|TRBJ1-1|TRBV2
TGTGCCAGCAGTGAGGGACAGTTGAACACTGAAGCTTTCTTT
CASSEGQLNTEAFF
>many|-|TRBJ2-5|TRBV25-1
TGTGCCAGCAGTACAATCCCTGGGCGGGGACCCCAAGAGACCCAGTACTTC
CASSTIPGRGPQETQYF
>many|TRBD1|TRBJ2-2|TRBV3-1
TGTGCCAGCAGCGAAAGAAGGACAGGAGGCACCGGGGAGCTGTTTTTT
CASSERRTGGTGELFF
>many|TRBD2|TRBJ2-1|TRBV9
TGTGCCAGCAGCTCCCCCCTTAGCGGGAGCTCCTACAATGAGCAGTTCTTC
CASSSPLSGSSYNEQFF
>many|-|TRBJ1-3|TRBV7-9
TGTGCCAGCAGCTTAGCGACGTCACCTCTTCACTCTGGAAACACCATATATTTT
CASSLATSPLHSGNTIYF
>-|-|TRBJ2-1|TRBV12-3/TRBV12-4
TGTGCCAGCAGTAAGGACAGTAATATATACAATGAGCAGTCCTTC
CASSKDSNIYNEQSF
>few|TRBD1|TRBJ2-5|TRBV6-2/TRBV6-3
TGTGCCAGCAGGCCGGGACAGGGGGCCCAAGAGACCCAGTACTTC
CASRPGQGAQETQYF
>many|TRBD2|TRBJ2-3|TRBV2
TGTGCCAGCACTACCGGACTAGCGGGCCCCACAGATACGCAGTATTTT
CASTTGLAGPTDTQYF
>-|-|TRBJ2-7|TRBV20-1
TGCAGTGTCGAGGGGGGCGACTCCTACGAGCAGTACTTC
CSVEGGDSYEQYF
>many|-|TRBJ1-5|TRBV4-1
TGCGCCAGCAGCCAAGAAGAATGGACAGCGGATTATAGCAATCAGCCCCAGCATTTT
CASSQEEWTADYSNQPQHF
>-|-|TRBJ1-2|TRBV4-1
TGCGCCAGCAGCCAAAGGACACCCAACGATGGCTACACCTTC
CASSQRTPNDGYTF
>many|-|TRBJ2-1|TRBV15
TGTGCCACCAGCAGAGATTTGGGCAGGGGCAATGAGCAGTTCTTC
CATSRDLGRGNEQFF
>-|-|TRBJ2-1|TRBV30
TGTGCCTGGAAAACTCTGGGGAACAATGAGCAGTTCTTC
CAWKTLGNNEQFF
>-|-|TRBJ2-3|TRBV3-1
TGTGCCAGCAGCCAAGATTCCTTGGAAGCCCCAGATACGCAGTATTTT
CASSQDSLEAPDTQYF
>-|TRBD2|TRBJ2-1|TRBV2
TGTGCCAGCAGTTTTACTAGCGGGAGCAGAGGTGAGCAGTTCTTC
CASSFTSGSRGEQFF
>few|TRBD2|TRBJ2-7|TRBV15
TGTGCCACCAGCAATGGACTAGCCTACGAGCAGTACTTC
CATSNGLAYEQYF
>-|-|TRBJ2-7|TRBV20-1
TGCAGTGCTTCAGCCAAGTTTGACTCCTACGAGCAGTACTTC
CSASAKFDSYEQYF
>-|-|TRBJ1-5|TRBV7-6
TGTGCCAGCAGCCACAGGGGCAATCAGCCCCAGCATTTT
CASSHRGNQPQHF
>-|-|TRBJ2-2|TRBV29-1
TGCAGCGTTGAAGGGTTCAGGTCCGGGGAGCTGTTTTTT
CSVEGFRSGELFF
>many|TRBD2|TRBJ2-1|TRBV5-4
TGTGCCAGCAGCTCGGACACTAGCGTCTCCTACAATGAGCAGTTCTTC
CASSSDTSVSYNEQFF
>medium-sized|TRBD1|TRBJ1-5|TRBV6-5
TGTGCCAGCAGTCACGGGACAGTGGGTCAGCCCCAGCATTTT
CASSHGTVGQPQHF
>many|-|TRBJ2-7|TRBV5-1
TGCGCCAGCAGCATACAGGGAGGTTCCTACGAGCAGTACTTC
CASSIQGGSYEQYF
>many|-|TRBJ1-1|TRBV7-3
TGTGCCAGCAGCTTAGGGGCGGGGGGGTCCGACACTGAAGCTTTCTTT
CASSLGAGGSDTEAFF
>few|-|TRBJ2-1|TRBV20-1
TGCAGTGCTAGGATGCCGGGAGTAATCCACAATGAGCAGTTCTTC
CSARMPGVIHNEQFF
>few|-|TRBJ2-1|TRBV20-1
TGCAGTGCTAGAGACCCTGGCCGGGCGACCTACAATGAGCAGTTCTTC
CSARDPGRATYNEQFF
>many|-|TRBJ2-7|TRBV12-2
TGTGCAAGTCGCTCCTCATCCTCCCGTGACAGAGACGGGTCCTACGAGCAGTACTTC
CASRSSSSRDRDGSYEQYF
>few|-|TRBJ2-1|TRBV20-1
TGCAGTGCTAGAGCTGGGTGGCCCGAGGACAATGAGCAGTTCTTC
CSARAGWPEDNEQFF
>many|TRBD2|TRBJ2-3|TRBV6-5
TGTGCCAGCAGTCGATACTCCACTAGCGGGAGCACAGATACGCAGTATTTT
CASSRYSTSGSTDTQYF
>medium-sized|TRBD2|TRBJ2-1|TRBV3-1
TGTGCCAGCAGCCAGGAGAGGAGACTAGCGGGAGTAAATGAGCAGTTCTTC
CASSQERRLAGVNEQFF
>few|-|TRBJ2-1|TRBV20-1
TGCAGTGCTAGAGACTGCACGACAGGCAGTGGTGAGCAGTTCTTC
CSARDCTTGSGEQFF
>medium-sized|TRBD1|TRBJ2-6|TRBV20-1
TGCAGTGCTAGCCGGACAGGCCCCGGGGCCAACGTCCTGACTTTC
CSASRTGPGANVLTF
>-|-|TRBJ1-3|TRBV6-1
TGTGCCAGCAGTGAAGTGTTGAGGGGAATCTCTGGAAACATCATATATTTT
CASSEVLRGISGNIIYF
>few|-|TRBJ2-1|TRBV6-5
TGTGCCAGCAGTTACTCGATGGGGACAAATAACAATGAGCAGTTCTTC
CASSYSMGTNNNEQFF
>-|TRBD1|TRBJ2-7|TRBV7-8
TGTGCCAGCAGCTTAGCGTTCAGGGGGCGGGAGCAGTACTTC
CASSLAFRGREQYF
>few|-|TRBJ1-6|TRBV20-1
TGCAGTGCTCAAAGTGTCCAGGCAGGCTGTAATTCACCCCTCCACTTT
CSAQSVQAGCNSPLHF
>many|TRBD1|TRBJ2-1|TRBV20-1
TGCAGTGCCACCGGGACAGGGCTAGGGAATGAGCAGTTCTTC
CSATGTGLGNEQFF
>-|-|TRBJ1-5|TRBV5-1
TGCGCCAGCAGCTTGGACAGCAACAATCAGCCCCAGCGTTTT
CASSLDSNNQPQRF
>many|TRBD1|TRBJ1-1|TRBV29-1
TGCAGCGTCTATCGACAGGGTACTGAAGCTTTCTTT
CSVYRQGTEAFF
>-|TRBD1|TRBJ1-3|TRBV5-6
TGTGCCAGCAGCTTGTCTCCGGGACAGGCTAACTCTGGAAACACCATATATTTT
CASSLSPGQANSGNTIYF
>-|-|TRBJ1-5|TRBV7-6
TGTGCCAGCAGCACGAGCACCCTCAATCAGGCCCAGCATTTT
CASSTSTLNQAQHF
>few|-|TRBJ1-1|TRBV12-3/TRBV12-4
TGTGCCAGCAGTTTATGGTCCGGACGGGAAGCTTTCTTT
CASSLWSGREAFF
>medium-sized|TRBD2|TRBJ2-1|TRBV4-1
TGCGCCAGCAGCCAAGACGGACTAGCCTACAATGAGCAGTTCTTC
CASSQDGLAYNEQFF
>-|-|TRBJ2-1|TRBV15
TGTGCCACCAGAGGTTTGTCGAGAATTAATGAGCAGTTCTTC
CATRGLSRINEQFF
>-|TRBD2|TRBJ2-7|TRBV12-3/TRBV12-4
TGTGCCAGCAGTTCGACTAGCGGCCTCTACGAGCAGTACTTC
CASSSTSGLYEQYF